In this sample, the clone carrying this TCR beta chain turned up once. Its antigen is as yet unknown. These data originate in a study of shared clonotypes between healthy human individuals. Study-level information: CD4 naive and CD4 memory each took three plates per donor, while CD8 naive took two and CD8 memory one.

Study findings and constraints: Despite large depth, rarefaction showed incomplete sorted-subset sequencing. Naive CD4 clonotypes were shared across a few donors at 4.5% to 6%. Investigators expected sequencing depth to affect clonotype sharing among donors.

The CDR3 runs 14 residues. The ends were cut back, 1 base at V and 4 bases at J, with 10 bases in the middle. CDR1 is PRHDT and CDR2 is FYEKMQ in the germline V gene (reference sequence). Generated by immunoSEQ multiplex PCR, the TCRdb table keeps only in-frame clones and is missing some. Altogether hundreds of thousands of clones are present, around 70% being singletons, with the ten largest covering around 9.3%. This clonotype originated in a young man in good health. The chain uses TRBV13 and TRBJ2-5; a possible D gene is TRBD1 (7 bases). The sequencing sample was made of memory CD4+ T cells sorted from blood. The sample's subset: CD45RA-negative fraction. The chain's CDR3 is CASSLVQGGETQYF. The CDR3 region has the DNA TGTGCCAGCAGCTTAGTCCAGGGGGGAGAGACCCAGTACTTC. Combining the CDR3 with reference TRBV13 and TRBJ2-5 gives the whole variable domain AAGVIQSPRHLIKEKRETATLKCYPIPRHDTVYWYQQGPGQDPQFLISFYEKMQSDKGSIPDRFSAQQFSDYHSELNMSSLELGDSALYFCASSLVQGGETQYFGPGTRLLVL.